Listed here are 9 T cell receptor beta chains from one sample, sequenced in a study of tumor and adjacent non-tumor tissue in lung cancer. No cell sorting was done before RNA was extracted from the tissue. More than 3 cm separated this lung sample from the edge of the tumor. A modified ARM-PCR protocol with three rounds of nested PCR amplified TCRbeta. TCRdb analysed the multiplex PCR reads with MiXCR anew, one entry per CDR3 protein. This sample yields about 100,000 distinct CDR3 sequences, of which approximately 65% are seen a single time; roughly 19% belongs to the top ten. Material for sequencing was distant non-tumor lung tissue. The receptors shown here come from a man in his thirties or forties with non-small cell lung cancer.

Concerning this clonotype: One end of the junction is discordant with germline, which a read error may explain. The rearrangement links TRBV13 to TRBJ2-3, with D unresolved. CDR3 length: 14 amino acids. Germline V gives CDR1 PRHDT, CDR2 FYEKMQ (reference sequence). In DNA form, the CDR3 reads TGTGCTAGCAGCTTATTGGATATCACAGATACGCAGTATTTT. Translation gives CASSLLDITDTQYF.

This clonotype was detected only a few times. The chain employs TRBV5-1 and TRBJ2-1, with 7 bases lining up with TRBD1. This CDR3 is 16 amino acids long. V lost 2 bases, J lost 0 bases, and 5 bases stayed unmatched. Germline values: CDR1 SGHRS, CDR2 YFSETQ. In nucleotides, the CDR3 is TGCGCCAGCAGCTTAACGACAGGGAGCTCCTACAATGAGCAGTTCTTC. Its protein is CASSLTTGSSYNEQFF.

This clonotype rates as medium-sized. The chain combines TRBV11-2 with TRBJ2-3; no firm D call. V lost 1 base and J 4 bases, leaving 12 bases between the germline ends. The CDR3 sequence is 15 residues long. The germline V gene encodes CDR1 SGHAT and CDR2 FQNNGV. CDR3 nucleotide sequence: TGTGCCAGCAGCTTAGGCCCGGAGTTCGCAGATACGCAGTATTTT. Its translation is CASSLGPEFADTQYF. The full variable domain, its missing parts supplied by reference TRBV11-2 and TRBJ2-3, is EAGVAQSPRYKIIEKRQSVAFWCNPISGHATLYWYQQILGQGPKLLIQFQNNGVVDDSQLPKDRFSAERLKGVDSTLKIQPAKLEDSAVYLCASSLGPEFADTQYFGPGTRLTVL.

Turning to this clonotype: Here the CDR3 omits its conserved ending phenylalanine or tryptophan, so a read error is the likely source. The chain carries TRBV6-5 and TRBJ2-3; 8 bases align to TRBD1. The V segment lost 4 bases and the J segment 9 bases; nucleotides outside the gene matches: 12. The germline CDR1 and CDR2 sequences are MNHEY and SVGAGI. This CDR3 has 15 residues. The CDR3 protein is CASSSGAGGKETQYY. The CDR3 nucleotides are TGTGCCAGCAGTTCCGGGGCAGGGGGCAAAGAAACGCAGTATTAT.

In the case of this clonotype: A read error may account for a junction end that differs from germline. This sequence joins TRBV12-3 or TRBV12-4 and TRBJ2-5; 9 nucleotides match TRBD1. The CDR3 is 16 amino acids. CDR3 DNA: TGTGTCAGCAGTACCCGGGACAGGGAATCCCAAGGGACCCAGTACTTC. It yields the protein CVSSTRDRESQGTQYF.

To note about this clonotype: A read error is possible here, since a much larger clone lies one base away. The chain couples TRBV5-6 to TRBJ1-1; D unclear. The germline V gene encodes CDR1 SGHDT and CDR2 YYEEEE. The CDR3 length is 12 residues. The CDR3 reads CVSQWGNTEAFF. In DNA, the CDR3 is TGTGTCAGCCAATGGGGGAACACTGAAGCTTTCTTT.

This clonotype rates as medium-sized. This chain joins TRBV11-2 and TRBJ1-6; no definite D call. The germline gives CDR1 SGHAT, CDR2 FQNNGV. This CDR3 comprises 13 residues. With 3 bases removed from V and 7 bases from J, the gap between germline ends came to 7 bases. CDR3 in amino acids: CASSFTENSPLHF. The DNA for the CDR3 is TGTGCCAGCAGCTTCACAGAGAATTCACCCCTCCACTTT.

Concerning this clonotype: Relative to the germline gene, one junction end is altered; a read error may explain this. The J gene is TRBJ2-7, the V gene TRBV6-5, with 7 bases matching TRBD1. Per germline, CDR1 MNHEY and CDR2 SVGAGI. There are 14 residues in the CDR3. The CDR3 bases are TGTGTCAGCAAGACCGGGACAGCTTCCTACGATCAGTACTTC. Its protein product is CVSKTGTASYDQYF.

This clonotype has just a few counts. This clone may be a read error of a much larger clone one base away. V is TRBV5-6 and J is TRBJ2-1; 9 nucleotides agree with TRBD2. Germline lookup yields CDR1 SGHDT and CDR2 YYEEEE. The CDR3 runs 15 residues. The CDR3 protein is CVSSFSGGIFGEQFF. DNA for the CDR3: TGTGTCAGCAGCTTTAGCGGGGGAATTTTTGGTGAGCAGTTCTTC.